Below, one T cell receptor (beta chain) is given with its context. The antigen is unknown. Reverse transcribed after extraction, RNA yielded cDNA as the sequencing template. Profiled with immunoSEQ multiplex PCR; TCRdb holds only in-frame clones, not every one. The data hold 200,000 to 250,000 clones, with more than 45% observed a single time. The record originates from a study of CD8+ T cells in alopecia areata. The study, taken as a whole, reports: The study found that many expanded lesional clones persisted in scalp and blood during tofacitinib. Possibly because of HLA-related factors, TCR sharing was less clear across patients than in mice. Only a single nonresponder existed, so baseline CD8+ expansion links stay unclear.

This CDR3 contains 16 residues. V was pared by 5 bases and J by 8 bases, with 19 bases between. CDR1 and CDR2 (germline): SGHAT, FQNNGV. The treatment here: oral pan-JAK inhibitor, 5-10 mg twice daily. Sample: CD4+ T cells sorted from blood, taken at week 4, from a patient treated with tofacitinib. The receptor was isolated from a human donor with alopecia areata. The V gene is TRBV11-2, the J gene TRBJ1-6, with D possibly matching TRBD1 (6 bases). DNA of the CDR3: TGTGCCAGCAGCCCCGCTATTCGAGAGGGGGATTCACCCCTCCACTTT. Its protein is CASSPAIREGDSPLHF. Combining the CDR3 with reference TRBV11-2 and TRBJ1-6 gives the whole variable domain EAGVAQSPRYKIIEKRQSVAFWCNPISGHATLYWYQQILGQGPKLLIQFQNNGVVDDSQLPKDRFSAERLKGVDSTLKIQPAKLEDSAVYLCASSPAIREGDSPLHFGNGTRLTVT.